The entry below describes one T cell receptor beta chain. This sample is part of a study of blood T cell repertoires in COVID-19. Background on the study: COVID-19 samples collected from the United States, Italy and Spain covered acute and convalescent phases.

Methods used by the authors: Researchers report that nucleated cell counts were estimated from reference gene primer amplification. Clones were read by immunoSEQ multiplex PCR, and TCRdb kept only the in-frame ones, dropping some. That table supplies the V and J calls and clone size; D and trimming were determined from the DNA. The repertoire has 490,000 or so clones, around 85% of them found once; the top ten carry around 7.9%. Those enrolled, adults aged 18 to 89 years, came from about 24 US areas. Among Cohort 3 donors, those recovered had two negative PCRs, clearance, or symptom resolution. V lost 7 bases to trimming and J lost 1 base, with 11 bases between them. The CDR3 has 14 residues. The V gene's germline CDR1 is WSHSY and CDR2 SAAADI.

This TCR came from a woman aged 60-70 years who had recovered from COVID-19. Material: PBMCs or T cells enriched from blood (not recorded which). The chain uses TRBV10-2 and TRBJ2-1, with D tentatively TRBD1 (6 bases). The chain's CDR3 is CASNAGASYNEQFF. CDR3 coding DNA: TGCGCCAGCAACGCAGGGGCGTCCTACAATGAGCAGTTCTTC.